This TCR beta chain was found in a study of blood T cell repertoires in COVID-19. Study-level background: Sites in the United States, Italy and Spain provided acute and convalescent COVID-19 samples. The analysed material was cDNA or gDNA that came from T cells, B-cell-depleted T cells, or PBMCs.

The CDR3 is 15 amino acids. With 8 bases removed from V and 8 bases from J, the gap between germline ends came to 22 bases. Looked up from germline, CDR1 is MNHEY and CDR2 is SVGAGI. The data were produced by immunoSEQ multiplex PCR, yet TCRdb's version contains in-frame clones alone and is incomplete. The profile shows around 81,000 clones, 84% of them singletons. The TCR originated in a human donor in a cohort sampled during active COVID-19. The sequenced material came from peripheral blood. The gene calls are TRBV6-5 and TRBJ1-3; tentatively, D is TRBD1 (6 bases). This chain's CDR3 is CASRRQDFFSDTIYF. As DNA, the CDR3 is TGTGCCAGCCGACGACAGGACTTCTTTTCGGACACCATATATTTT.